The clone carrying this TCR beta chain occurred a few times. Its specificity is not known. TCRdb reanalysed the 5' RACE reads using MiXCR and keeps one entry per CDR3 protein. The table has approximately 580,000 distinct CDR3 sequences, less than 20% seen once; the top ten hold roughly a sixth. The J segment lost 13 bases and the V segment lost 6 bases, leaving 12 bases of the junction unmatched. This CDR3 region has 14 residues. In germline, CDR1 is MNHNS, CDR2 SASEGT. The sample originates from a study of T cells after yellow fever vaccination. Study-level points and caveats: Reappearance after the booster was seen for most primary-vaccination clones, at 95% to 97% CD4 and 85% to 90% CD8.

The sample here was PBMCs, taken more than 4 days after the first yellow fever vaccination. The TCR was taken from a young man who received the YFV17D yellow fever vaccine. This chain connects TRBV6-1 to TRBJ1-5; 10 bases fit TRBD1. CDR3 protein: CASRRRDRGQSQHF. The CDR3 bases are TGTGCCAGCAGGCGCCGGGACAGGGGACAAAGTCAGCATTTT.